This T cell receptor (beta chain) stems from a study of neurological immune-mediated disorders. It was by 5'RACE with 10-nucleotide random UMIs that the cDNA was made. The output of every sequencing run exceeded 160 million TCR-beta sequences, derived from 15-18 subjects. TCRdb independently ran MiXCR on the 5' RACE reads; one entry per CDR3 protein. The sample carries around 13,000 distinct CDR3 sequences, 6% to 8% recorded once. This clonotype was observed at least ten times. The cell input for sorted libraries was about a million, and those cells were CD4+ or CD8+ T cells. Germline CDR1 is DFQATT and CDR2 is SNEGSKA (reference sequence). Trimming cost V 2 bases and J 5 bases, with 19 bases left between them. The CDR3 consists of 15 residues.

The sequencing input was CD8+ T cells from blood. This clonotype was sampled from a woman aged 35 to 49 in good health. This sequence joins TRBV20-1 and TRBJ2-7, with TRBD2 as a possible D gene (5 bases). The CDR3 region is CSARRLASPLDEQYF. CDR3 sequence (DNA): TGCAGTGCTAGAAGGCTAGCTTCCCCTCTGGACGAGCAGTACTTC.